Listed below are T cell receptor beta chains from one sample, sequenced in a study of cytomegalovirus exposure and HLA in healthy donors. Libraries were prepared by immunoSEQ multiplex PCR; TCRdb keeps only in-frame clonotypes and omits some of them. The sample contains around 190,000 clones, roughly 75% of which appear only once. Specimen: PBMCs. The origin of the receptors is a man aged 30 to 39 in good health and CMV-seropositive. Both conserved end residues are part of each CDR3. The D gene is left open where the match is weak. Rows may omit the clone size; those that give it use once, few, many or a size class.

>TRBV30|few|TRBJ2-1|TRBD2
CAWSDDSTGGGDEQFF
TGTGCCTGGAGTGACGACTCCACGGGGGGTGGGGATGAGCAGTTCTTC
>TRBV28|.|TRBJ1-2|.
CASKQGNNNGYTF
TGTGCCAGCAAGCAGGGGAATAATAATGGCTACACCTTC
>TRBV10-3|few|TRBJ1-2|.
CAISAAGPLSGYTF
TGTGCCATCAGTGCAGCGGGGCCCCTATCTGGCTACACCTTC
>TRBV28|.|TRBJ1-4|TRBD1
CASSLGQGAREKLFF
TGTGCCAGCAGTTTAGGACAGGGGGCAAGGGAAAAACTGTTTTTT
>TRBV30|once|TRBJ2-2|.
CAWTTLGGGTGELFF
TGTGCCTGGACTACCTTGGGAGGGGGCACCGGGGAGCTGTTTTTT
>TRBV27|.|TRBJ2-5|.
CASSQQGPRETQYF
TGTGCCAGCAGTCAACAGGGTCCTAGGGAGACCCAGTACTTC
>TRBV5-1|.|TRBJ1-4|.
CASSIQGRRTNEKLFF
TGCGCCAGCAGCATACAGGGAAGGAGGACTAATGAAAAACTGTTTTTT
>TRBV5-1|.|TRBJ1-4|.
CASSLGRATNEKLFF
TGCGCCAGCAGCTTGGGTCGTGCAACTAATGAAAAACTGTTTTTT
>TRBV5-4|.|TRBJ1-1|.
CASSLDLNTEAFF
TGTGCCAGCAGCCTCGACTTGAACACTGAAGCTTTCTTT
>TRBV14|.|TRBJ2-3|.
CASSQGAFTDTQYF
TGTGCCAGCAGCCAGGGGGCTTTCACAGATACGCAGTATTTT
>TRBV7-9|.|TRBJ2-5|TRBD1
CASSPRQGAQETQYF
TGTGCCAGCAGCCCACGACAGGGGGCCCAAGAGACCCAGTACTTC
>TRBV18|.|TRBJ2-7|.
CASSRYSYEQYF
TGTGCCAGCTCACGTTACTCCTACGAGCAGTACTTC
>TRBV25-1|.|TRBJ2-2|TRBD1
CASSPRDRGITGELFF
TGTGCCAGCAGTCCCCGGGACAGGGGCATCACCGGGGAGCTGTTTTTT
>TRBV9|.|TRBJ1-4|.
CASSPDPFGNEKLFF
TGTGCCAGCAGCCCTGACCCCTTCGGGAATGAAAAACTGTTTTTT
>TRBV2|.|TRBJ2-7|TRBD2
CASRASGGPYEQYF
TGTGCCAGCAGGGCTAGCGGGGGCCCCTACGAGCAGTACTTC
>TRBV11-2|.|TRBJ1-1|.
CASSSTSGVTEAFF
TGTGCCAGCAGCTCAACCTCAGGGGTCACTGAAGCTTTCTTT
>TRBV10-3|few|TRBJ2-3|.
CATTEQVVGTDTQYF
TGTGCCACGACCGAACAGGTAGTTGGGACAGATACGCAGTATTTT